This T cell receptor beta chain was identified during a study of tumor-infiltrating T cells and Merkel cell polyomavirus. Study summary: The T cells studied were KLL-specific CD8+ cells against Merkel polyomavirus. Follow-up lasted a median roughly 2.5 years (range 1.1–6.0 years). Findings and limits, study-wide: MCC-specific survival was better with more unique KLL-specific clonotypes in tumors.

CDR1 MNHEY and CDR2 SMNVEV come from the germline V gene (reference sequence). This CDR3 comprises 15 residues. V shed 5 bases and J shed 5 bases, with 16 bases lying between them. All patients' tumors stained robustly positive for Merkel cell polyomavirus Large T antigen by immunohistochemistry. All patients were Caucasian, median age around 65, range about 45 to 77. The table came from immunoSEQ multiplex PCR; TCRdb's copy has only in-frame clones and leaves some out. The sample lists some 1,000 clones, about 83% seen once, with around 21% in the top ten. The clonotype was recovered from a man aged 55 to 70 with Merkel cell carcinoma. The specimen sequenced was Merkel cell polyomavirus peptide tetramer+ CD8+ T cells sorted from blood. The chain has TRBV27 and TRBJ2-1; D possibly corresponds to TRBD1 (5 bases). CDR3 in DNA: TGTGCCAGCAGTAATCAGGGTATACCGAACAATGAGCAGTTCTTC. Protein: CASSNQGIPNNEQFF.